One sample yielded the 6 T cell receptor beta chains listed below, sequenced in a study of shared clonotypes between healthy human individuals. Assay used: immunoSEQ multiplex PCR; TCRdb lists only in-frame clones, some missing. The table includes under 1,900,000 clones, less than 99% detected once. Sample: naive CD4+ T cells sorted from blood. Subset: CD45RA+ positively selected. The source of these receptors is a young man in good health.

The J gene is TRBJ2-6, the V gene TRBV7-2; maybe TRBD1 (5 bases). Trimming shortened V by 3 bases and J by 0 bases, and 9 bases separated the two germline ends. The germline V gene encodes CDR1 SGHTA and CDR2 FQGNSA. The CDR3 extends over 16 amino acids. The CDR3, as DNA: TGTGCCAGCAGCTTCCGACAGCACTCTGGGGCCAACGTCCTGACTTTC. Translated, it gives CASSFRQHSGANVLTF. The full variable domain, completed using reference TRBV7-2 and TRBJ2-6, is GAGVSQSPSNKVTEKGKDVELRCDPISGHTALYWYRQSLGQGLEFLIYFQGNSAPDKSGLPSDRFSAERTGGSVSTLTIQRTQQEDSAVYLCASSFRQHSGANVLTFGAGSRLTVL.

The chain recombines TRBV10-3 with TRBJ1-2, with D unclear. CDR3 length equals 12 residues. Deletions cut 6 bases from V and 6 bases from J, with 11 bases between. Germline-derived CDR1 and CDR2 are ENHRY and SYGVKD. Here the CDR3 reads CAISLSSNGYTF. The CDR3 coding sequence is TGTGCCATCAGCCTTTCATCGAATGGCTACACCTTC.

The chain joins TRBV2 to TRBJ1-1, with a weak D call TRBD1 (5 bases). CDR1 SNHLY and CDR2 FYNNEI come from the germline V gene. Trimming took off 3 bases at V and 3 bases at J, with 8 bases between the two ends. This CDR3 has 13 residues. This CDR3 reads CASSEWGDTEAFF. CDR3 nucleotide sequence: TGTGCCAGCAGTGAGTGGGGGGACACTGAAGCTTTCTTT.

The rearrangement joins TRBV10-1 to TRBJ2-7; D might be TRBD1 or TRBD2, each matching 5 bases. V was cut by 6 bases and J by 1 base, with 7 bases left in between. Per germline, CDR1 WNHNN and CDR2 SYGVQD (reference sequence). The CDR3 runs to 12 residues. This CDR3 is CASRGDSYEQYF. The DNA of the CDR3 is TGCGCCAGCAGGGGGGATTCCTACGAGCAGTACTTC.

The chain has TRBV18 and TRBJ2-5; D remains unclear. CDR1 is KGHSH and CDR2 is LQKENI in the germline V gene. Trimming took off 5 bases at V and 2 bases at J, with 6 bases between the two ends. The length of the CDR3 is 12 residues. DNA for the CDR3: TGTGCCAGCTCAGCCGGACAAGAGACCCAGTACTTC. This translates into CASSAGQETQYF.

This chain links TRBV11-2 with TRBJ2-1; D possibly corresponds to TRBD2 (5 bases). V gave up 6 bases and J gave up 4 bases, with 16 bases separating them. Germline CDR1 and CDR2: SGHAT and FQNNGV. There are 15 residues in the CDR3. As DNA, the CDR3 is TGTGCCAGCAGTTCCGACGGGGTTAAATACAATGAGCAGTTCTTC. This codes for CASSSDGVKYNEQFF.